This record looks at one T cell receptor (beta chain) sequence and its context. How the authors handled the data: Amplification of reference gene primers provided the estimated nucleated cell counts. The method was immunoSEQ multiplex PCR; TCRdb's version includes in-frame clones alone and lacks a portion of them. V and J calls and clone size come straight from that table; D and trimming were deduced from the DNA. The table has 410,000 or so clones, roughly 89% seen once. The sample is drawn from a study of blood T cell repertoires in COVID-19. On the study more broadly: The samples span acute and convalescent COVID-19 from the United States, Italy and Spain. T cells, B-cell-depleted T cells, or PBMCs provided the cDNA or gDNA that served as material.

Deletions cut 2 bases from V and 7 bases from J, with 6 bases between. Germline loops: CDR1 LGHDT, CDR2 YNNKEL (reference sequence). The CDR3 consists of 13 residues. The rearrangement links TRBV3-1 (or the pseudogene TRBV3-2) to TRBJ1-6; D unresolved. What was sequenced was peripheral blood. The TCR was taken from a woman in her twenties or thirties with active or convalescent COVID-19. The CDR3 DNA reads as TGTGCCAGCAGCCAAACCGGGAATTCACCCCTCCACTTT. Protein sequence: CASSQTGNSPLHF.